The rows below give T cell receptor beta chains drawn from one sample of a study of immune characterization of retroperitoneal liposarcoma. Using its own MiXCR run on the PCR reads, TCRdb lists one record per CDR3 protein. The repertoire holds approximately 9,500 distinct CDR3 sequences, with about 29% as singletons. Sequenced sample: tumor tissue. All receptors derive from a male donor with retroperitoneal liposarcoma. CDR3s include the opening cysteine and the closing phenylalanine or tryptophan. The D gene is left open where the match is weak. Clone size is shown for a subset of rows, as once, few, many or a class of expanded clone.

TGTGCCAGCAGTTCGCTAGCGGGGGGGCCAGCCGACAATGAGCAGTACTTC,CASSSLAGGPADNEQYF,many,TRBV6-1,TRBJ2-7,TRBD2
TGTGCCAGCGAAACCTCGGAGCCTCCCTACGAGCAGTTCTTC,CASETSEPPYEQFF,NA,TRBV6-1,TRBJ2-1,NA
TGTGCCAGCAGTGTCGGGCTAGAGGGGTACAATGAGCAGTTCTTC,CASSVGLEGYNEQFF,many,TRBV6-4,TRBJ2-1,NA
TGTGCCAGCAGTTACTCCCTAGCGGGAGATCGAGACGAGCAGTACTTC,CASSYSLAGDRDEQYF,many,TRBV6-6,TRBJ2-7,TRBD2
TGTGCCAGCAGCCCCCTAGGACAGGGGGCTGGCCCTTACTACAATGAGCAGTACTTC,CASSPLGQGAGPYYNEQYF,many,TRBV7-2,TRBJ2-7,TRBD1
TGTGCCAGCAGCTACAGGGGTCGCACCGGGGAGCTGTTTTTT,CASSYRGRTGELFF,medium-sized,TRBV6-1,TRBJ2-2,TRBD1
TGTGCCAGCAGCTTAAGCGTGGAAACGGGGGGGGTCCAGTTCTTC,CASSLSVETGGVQFF,medium-sized,TRBV7-8,TRBJ2-1,TRBD2
TGTGCCAGCAGTTTAGGTGGACAGGGGACCGAGACCCAGTACTTC,CASSLGGQGTETQYF,many,TRBV12-3/TRBV12-4,TRBJ2-5,TRBD1
TGTGCCAGCAGTTACAAGGGTAGGGCGGAGACCCAGTACTTC,CASSYKGRAETQYF,few,TRBV6-6,TRBJ2-5,NA
TGTGCCAGCAGCTTAGGAGGGAGCTCCTACGAGCAGTTCTTC,CASSLGGSSYEQFF,few,TRBV11-3,TRBJ2-1,NA
TGTGCCAGCAGTCGATTCCAGGGGTTTGGAGATACGCAGTATTTT,CASSRFQGFGDTQYF,NA,TRBV12-3/TRBV12-4,TRBJ2-3,NA
TGTGCCAGCAGGCCTGACAGGTTAGGTGGCTACACCTTC,CASRPDRLGGYTF,many,TRBV6-1,TRBJ1-2,NA
TGTGCCAGCAGTTTTACTAGACAGGGGAGGACCTACGAGCAGTACTTC,CASSFTRQGRTYEQYF,NA,TRBV27,TRBJ2-7,TRBD1
TGTGCCAGCAGCAGCCCTACTAGCGGGGGTCTGAGCTCCTACAATGAGCAGTACTTC,CASSSPTSGGLSSYNEQYF,medium-sized,TRBV7-2,TRBJ2-7,TRBD2
TGTGCCAGCAGCTTAGATCCCTACGAGCAGTTCTTC,CASSLDPYEQFF,NA,TRBV11-3,TRBJ2-1,NA
TGTGCCAGCAGGGCCGAGGGTGCCTCCTACAATGAGCAGTACTTC,CASRAEGASYNEQYF,NA,TRBV11-3,TRBJ2-7,NA
TGTGCCAGCGGCTACAGGGGTAATGAGCAGTACTTC,CASGYRGNEQYF,NA,TRBV6-8,TRBJ2-7,TRBD1
TGTGCCAGCAGCTTGGTGGGATCGGGACTAGCGGGATCTGAGCAGTACTTC,CASSLVGSGLAGSEQYF,once,TRBV5-6,TRBJ2-4,TRBD2
TGTGCCAGCAGTTTTGACCGTAGCACAGATACGCAGTATTTT,CASSFDRSTDTQYF,NA,TRBV6-1,TRBJ2-3,NA
TGTGCCAGCAACGAACTAGCCTCCTACGAGCAGTTCTTC,CASNELASYEQFF,NA,TRBV6-1,TRBJ2-1,NA
TGCGCCAGCAACTGGGGCGGGACAGATACGCAGTATTTT,CASNWGGTDTQYF,NA,TRBV10-2,TRBJ2-3,NA
TGTGCCAGCAGCTTAGAGGCCGCCTACGAGCAGTTCTTC,CASSLEAAYEQFF,once,TRBV11-3,TRBJ2-1,NA
TGTGCCAGCAGCCCCGGCGATAGCGGATACAATGAGCAGTACTTC,CASSPGDSGYNEQYF,NA,TRBV11-3,TRBJ2-7,NA
TGTGCCAGCAGTTTAAAGGGGTGGAACACTGAAGCTTTCTTT,CASSLKGWNTEAFF,NA,TRBV27,TRBJ1-1,NA
TGTGCCAGCAGTCAGAGGACTAGCGTGACAGATACGCAGTATTTT,CASSQRTSVTDTQYF,NA,TRBV6-1,TRBJ2-3,TRBD2
TGTGCCAGCAGTACCCTCGGTCGGGGGACCATCGAGCAGTTCTTC,CASSTLGRGTIEQFF,few,TRBV12-3/TRBV12-4,TRBJ2-1,NA
TGTGCCAGCAGCTTGGGCTTGAGGGGCGGAGAGCAGTTCTTC,CASSLGLRGGEQFF,NA,TRBV5-8,TRBJ2-1,NA
TGTGCCAGCAGCTCGAGCGGGACAGGAGGTGAAAAACTGTTTTTT,CASSSSGTGGEKLFF,NA,TRBV7-2,TRBJ1-4,TRBD1
TGTGCCAGCACCCCGACAGGGTTTGGGGGAGAGACCCAGTTCTTC,CASTPTGFGGETQFF,many,TRBV25-1,TRBJ2-1,TRBD1
TGTGCCAGCAGCAACCTCGTCGCGGGAAGGGGCACAGATACGCAGTATTTT,CASSNLVAGRGTDTQYF,few,TRBV12-3/TRBV12-4,TRBJ2-3,NA
TGTGCCAGCAGCCCACGGGGCGGACAGGGCAACTCCTACGAGCAGTTCTTC,CASSPRGGQGNSYEQFF,many,TRBV7-2,TRBJ2-1,TRBD1
TGTGCCAGCAGTCCTTCCCCGGGCTGGAGCTCCTACGAGCAGTACTTC,CASSPSPGWSSYEQYF,NA,TRBV27,TRBJ2-7,NA
TGTGCCAGCAGCTTAGTGAGGGGCAGTGATACGCAGTATTTT,CASSLVRGSDTQYF,large,TRBV7-2,TRBJ2-3,NA
TGTGCCAGCAGACCTGTCCGGGTGGGTACAGATACGCAGTATTTT,CASRPVRVGTDTQYF,NA,TRBV6-8,TRBJ2-3,NA
TGTGCCAGCAGTTACTCCCCCTTTAGCGGGGGGGCCGGGAAGACCCAGTACTTC,CASSYSPFSGGAGKTQYF,few,TRBV6-6,TRBJ2-5,TRBD2
TGTGCCAGCAACCAAAATGAGCAGTACTTC,CASNQNEQYF,few,TRBV7-2,TRBJ2-7,NA
TGTGCCAGCAAACTCGGGACAGGGGAAGACTATGGCTACACCTTC,CASKLGTGEDYGYTF,many,TRBV7-6,TRBJ1-2,TRBD1
TGTGCCAGCAGTTATAGCGGGACCACCTACAATGAGCAGTTCTTC,CASSYSGTTYNEQFF,once,TRBV12-3/TRBV12-4,TRBJ2-1,TRBD2
TGTGCCAGCTGGGACTCCGTGGGAGAGACCCAGTTCTTC,CASWDSVGETQFF,many,TRBV6-1,TRBJ2-1,NA
TGTGCCAGCAGTTTAGCCTATGGCGGGAGGACCGGAGATACGCAGTATTTT,CASSLAYGGRTGDTQYF,NA,TRBV12-3/TRBV12-4,TRBJ2-3,TRBD2
TGTGCCAGCAGCAACAACATCGTACTAGCGGGAGATCTAAGAGGTGAGCAGTACTTC,CASSNNIVLAGDLRGEQYF,few,TRBV11-3,TRBJ2-4,TRBD2
TGTGCCAGCAGCTCCCCGGGACTAGCGAGAGAGACCCAGTACTTC,CASSSPGLARETQYF,medium-sized,TRBV7-2,TRBJ2-5,TRBD2
TGTGCCAGCAGTGGGACAGGGGGCACAGATACGCAGTATTTT,CASSGTGGTDTQYF,many,TRBV6-4,TRBJ2-3,TRBD1
TGTGCCAGCAGTTTTCGGGGGACAGCAACAAGCGAGCAGTACTTC,CASSFRGTATSEQYF,many,TRBV12-3/TRBV12-4,TRBJ2-7,NA
TGTGCTTCCGCCGAGGGCAGCTCCTACGAGCAGTACTTC,CASAEGSSYEQYF,many,TRBV6-1,TRBJ2-7,NA